Here is one T cell receptor (beta chain) with its context. This clonotype showed up many times. Its antigen specificity is not known. The sample holds no much larger clone one base away, and base qualities are not on file. The instrument was an Illumina HiSeq 2500. Quantitative 5'-RACE with molecular barcodes was the method used to prepare the TCR beta libraries. Per the original workflow: A new computational method based on a probabilistic model of VDJ rearrangement was used to identify disease-linked TCR variants. The public reads were quality trimmed at Q25 with fastp and then assembled into clones with MiXCR by TCRdb, keeping productive beta chains. When rows share a CDR3 protein, they turn into one entry using the most common DNA and genes. These V and J calls rely on TCRdb rather than the paper's analysis. This sample comprises 85,000 to 100,000 distinct CDR3 sequences, 8.8% of them detected only once. 4% to 5.5% of the sample comes from the top ten.

This record belongs to a study of CD8 T cells in ankylosing spondylitis (TCRdb year 2017). The study in broad terms: To find TCR variants linked to disease, the study profiled T cell receptor beta repertoires in ankylosing spondylitis patients and healthy donors. The full study cohort was made up of roughly 25 ankylosing spondylitis patients and 108 healthy donors. Peripheral blood was sampled, and synovial fluid was additionally collected from ankylosing spondylitis patients. What the work shows at the level of the full study, not this receptor alone: A TCR beta motif of several highly homologous amino acid variants appeared characteristic of blood from ankylosing spondylitis patients. Some of the motif variants had been reported before in the synovial fluid and blood of reactive arthritis patients, a finding that suggests common disease-initiation mechanisms. A CD8+ phenotype was shown by the disease-linked clones, which were found at relatively low frequencies in peripheral blood. The disease-linked clones were reported as significantly enriched in matched synovial fluid samples from ankylosing spondylitis patients.

V is pruned by 4 bases and J by 2 bases, leaving 3 bases of the junction without a gene match. Counted from cysteine to phenylalanine, this CDR3 has 14 amino acids. Only the CDR3 part of the read is kept: 42 bases, read in frame from the first base. CDR1 and CDR2, looked up from the germline V gene (reference sequence), are GTSNPN and SVGIG. The sequenced material came from blood, either unsorted or a sorted T cell fraction (not recorded which). This sequence uses TRBV30 and TRBJ1-5; 9 middle bases align to TRBD1. The sequence was obtained from a male donor with ankylosing spondylitis or in good health (not recorded which). The CDR3 reads CAWNRGLGNQPQHF. The DNA reads TGTGCCTGGAACAGGGGGCTCGGCAATCAGCCCCAGCATTTT.